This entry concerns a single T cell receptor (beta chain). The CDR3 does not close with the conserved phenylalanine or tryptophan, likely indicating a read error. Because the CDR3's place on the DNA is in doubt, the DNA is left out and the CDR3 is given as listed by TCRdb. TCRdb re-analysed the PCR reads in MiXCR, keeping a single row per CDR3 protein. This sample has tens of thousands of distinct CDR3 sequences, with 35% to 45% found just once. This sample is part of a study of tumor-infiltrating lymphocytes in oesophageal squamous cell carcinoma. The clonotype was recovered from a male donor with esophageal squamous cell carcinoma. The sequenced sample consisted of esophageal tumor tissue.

The CDR3 sequence is CASSLRLAGGGYEQYFGA. This chain joins TRBV7-2 and TRBJ2-6; the table names TRBD2, a call not compared with the DNA. CDR1 is SGHTA and CDR2 is FQGNSA in the germline V gene. The CDR3 is 18 residues long, ends included.